This T cell receptor (beta chain) appears in the sequencing data of a study of memory CD4+ T cells and cytomegalovirus serostatus. Study background: Donors were healthy Belgian adults, several CMV seropositive and approximately 23 seronegative. Findings and limits, study-wide: Suggested: most of the CMV-linked TCR signature lies in CD4+ memory cells. Median bootstrapped AUC for CMV status was approximately 0.96 originally, 0.75 to 0.91 US-trained.

Some clones are missing from TCRdb's copy, which holds only in-frame ones; the method was immunoSEQ multiplex PCR. The table lists tens of thousands of clones, 82% of them singletons. Single viable CD3+CD4+CD8-CD45RO+ cells were sorted as the memory CD4+ T cells. This CDR3 contains 15 residues. Losses at the gene ends were 4 bases for V and 2 bases for J; bases not matched to a gene: 4. The V gene's germline CDR1 is LNHDA and CDR2 SQIVND (reference sequence). Details on this clone: Antigen specificity is unknown.

The rearrangement links TRBV19 to TRBJ2-3; the match to TRBD2 covers 9 bases. This TCR came from an adult in good health and CMV-seronegative. The sample was memory CD4+ T cells from blood. The chain's CDR3 is CASSTASGNTDTQYF. The CDR3 DNA is TGTGCCAGTAGTACCGCTAGCGGGAACACAGATACGCAGTATTTT.